This T cell receptor beta chain was identified in a study of blood T cell repertoires in COVID-19. Across the study: Researchers got acute and convalescent COVID-19 samples from the United States, Italy and Spain. The cDNA or gDNA used as material had been derived from T cells, B-cell-depleted T cells, or PBMCs.

In the original processing: Amplified reference gene primers provided the basis for estimating nucleated cell counts. Method: immunoSEQ multiplex PCR; TCRdb's copy keeps in-frame clones and lacks some. V and J calls and clone size are given by that table; D and trimming were obtained from the DNA. The sample contains around 98,000 clones, 82% of which appear only once. This clonotype was sampled from a man between 65 and 80 years old with active or convalescent COVID-19. The material sequenced was peripheral blood.

The CDR3: CASSRDSNYNEQFF. For the CDR3, the DNA is TGTGCCAGTAGCCGGGACAGCAACTACAATGAGCAGTTCTTC. The V and J genes are TRBV18 and TRBJ2-1; 7 nucleotides agree with TRBD1. Germline CDR1 is KGHSH and CDR2 is LQKENI. V was pared by 9 bases and J by 3 bases, with 8 bases of the junction left unmatched. CDR3 length: 14 amino acids.